This TCR beta chain was sequenced for a study of shared clonotypes between healthy human individuals. As to this clone: Its antigen is still unknown.

The length of the CDR3 is 20 residues. Germline V gene data show CDR1 as MDHEN and CDR2 as SYDVKM. Losses at the gene ends were 1 base for V and 2 bases for J; bases not matched to a gene: 9. Study-level points and caveats: What limited the represented genetic and exposure-history diversity was the small number of donors. Some naive CD4 clonotypes, roughly 4.7%, turned up in common across a few donors.

Each sorted subset replicate got 200 ng genomic DNA, approximately 27,000 genomes. The repertoire was sequenced with immunoSEQ multiplex PCR; TCRdb's copy has only in-frame clones and lacks some. The sample yields roughly 380,000 clones, 96% seen once. Input material: memory CD8+ T cells sorted from blood. The subset is: CD45RO+ cells pooled with CCR7-negative TemRA cells. The sequence was obtained from a man aged 25 to 40 in good health. The rearrangement joins TRBV28 to TRBJ2-3; 16 bases line up with TRBD2. CDR3 DNA: TGTGCCAGCAGTTTATCAGAGGGACTAGCGGGAGGGCCGGCCACAGATACGCAGTATTTT. Translation gives CASSLSEGLAGGPATDTQYF.